This is a list of T cell receptor beta chains from one sample in a study of T cells in Graves' hyperthyroidism and ophthalmopathy. TCRdb itself ran the multiplex PCR reads through MiXCR, one entry per CDR3 protein. Altogether 300,000 to 350,000 distinct CDR3 sequences are present, roughly 21% being singletons, with the ten largest covering about 50%. The specimen sequenced was blood. The receptors here all came from a woman in her fifties or sixties with Graves' hyperthyroidism. The CDR3 runs from the conserved cysteine through the conserved F or W. D genes are given only for firm matches. Clone size is not always given. Where it is, it says once, few, many or a class for expanded clones.

clone size	D gene	V gene	J gene	CDR3 DNA	CDR3 protein
few	TRBD1	TRBV11-3	TRBJ1-6	TGTGCCAGCAGCTTATACCCGGACAGGGATGTCCATTCACCCCTCCACTTT	CASSLYPDRDVHSPLHF
.	TRBD2	TRBV12-3/TRBV12-4	TRBJ2-3	TGTGCCAGCAGTCCACTAGCGAACAGTTATACGCAGTATTTT	CASSPLANSYTQYF
.	.	TRBV10-3	TRBJ1-1	TGTGCCATCAGTGGTGGTGCTAGGGCGAACACTGAAGCTTTCTTT	CAISGGARANTEAFF
many	.	TRBV18	TRBJ1-1	TGTGCCAGCTCATCAGGACAGAAGGGCACTGAAGCTTTCTTT	CASSSGQKGTEAFF
.	.	TRBV19	TRBJ2-3	TGTGCCAGTAGTATTTTACAGCCCACAGATACGCAGTATTTT	CASSILQPTDTQYF
.	.	TRBV6-1	TRBJ1-2	TGTGCCAGCAGTTCCAGGCAATATGGCTACACCTTC	CASSSRQYGYTF
.	.	TRBV5-1	TRBJ1-1	TGCGCCAGCAGCCCCACAGGGAACCCGGACACTGAAGCTTTCTTT	CASSPTGNPDTEAFF
.	TRBD2	TRBV2	TRBJ2-2	TGTGCCAGCAGTTTAATAGCGGGAACCGGGGAGCTGTTTTTT	CASSLIAGTGELFF
many	TRBD1	TRBV28	TRBJ1-1	TGTGCCAGCAGTTTACAGGGGGCTTCGACTGAAGCTTTCTTT	CASSLQGASTEAFF
many	.	TRBV9	TRBJ2-3	TGTGCCAGCAGCGTAGTATCTAGCCCCACAGATACGCAGTATTTT	CASSVVSSPTDTQYF
few	TRBD1	TRBV5-1	TRBJ2-5	TGCGCCAGCAGCTCACAGGGGGCCCAAGTGGGGACCCAGTACTTC	CASSSQGAQVGTQYF
many	TRBD2	TRBV20-1	TRBJ2-1	TGCAGTGCTAGAGATCCTAACGGGAGGGCGAATGAGCAGTTCTTC	CSARDPNGRANEQFF
.	.	TRBV3-1	TRBJ1-2	TGTGCCAGCAGCCAAGTGGGGGCCCTTGGCTATGGCTACACCTTC	CASSQVGALGYGYTF
many	TRBD2	TRBV11-3	TRBJ2-1	TGTGCCAGCAGCTCAGGGACTAGCGGGGGGCACAATGAGCAGTTCTTC	CASSSGTSGGHNEQFF
.	TRBD2	TRBV27	TRBJ2-1	TGTGCCAGCAGTTTAAGGTCGGGGGGCGCGGGACTAGCGGGATATCCTTACAATGAGCAGTTCTTC	CASSLRSGGAGLAGYPYNEQFF
many	.	TRBV5-1	TRBJ1-2	TGCGCCAGCAGCGAGGGGGTCGGCTACACCTTC	CASSEGVGYTF
.	.	TRBV9	TRBJ1-6	TGTGCCAGGTCGCCTGGGAGGGATAATTCACCCCTCCACTTT	CARSPGRDNSPLHF
.	TRBD1	TRBV7-2	TRBJ1-3	TGTGCCAGCAGCTTATACAGGGGGCTTGGAAACACCATATATTTT	CASSLYRGLGNTIYF
few	.	TRBV20-1	TRBJ2-5	TGCAGTGCTAGGACCGGGACCCACTACTTC	CSARTGTHYF
.	.	TRBV2	TRBJ1-2	TGTGCCAGCAGGGACCCGGCCCCTCGGGAGGGCTACACCTTC	CASRDPAPREGYTF
.	.	TRBV19	TRBJ1-5	TGTGCCAGTAGTCGAGACTTAGGGCAGCCCCAGCATTTT	CASSRDLGQPQHF
few	.	TRBV6-5	TRBJ1-1	TGTGCCAGCAGTTATAATAAGGGACTGATAGGACTCACTGAAGCTTTCTTT	CASSYNKGLIGLTEAFF
many	TRBD1	TRBV3-1	TRBJ1-2	TGTACCAGCAGCCCGGACAGGGGGCGGGATGGCTACACCTTC	CTSSPDRGRDGYTF
many	.	TRBV5-6	TRBJ2-1	TGTGCCAGCAGCTTATTTACGGGACTCTCCTACAATGAGCAGTTCTTC	CASSLFTGLSYNEQFF
once	.	TRBV5-4	TRBJ1-1	TGTGCCAGCAGCTCCGGGGGGAAGGTGAACACTGAAGCTTTCTTT	CASSSGGKVNTEAFF
many	.	TRBV29-1	TRBJ2-7	TGCAGCGTTGATATCGCCGGTATCTACGAGAGGCAGTACTTC	CSVDIAGIYERQYF
many	TRBD2	TRBV12-3/TRBV12-4	TRBJ2-1	TGTGCCAGCAGTTTAAGCGGGGGGGCGGCCAATGAGCAGTTCTTC	CASSLSGGAANEQFF
once	TRBD2	TRBV6-1	TRBJ2-5	TGTGCCAGCAGTGAATTAGCGGGGGAAAACCAAGAGACCCAGTACTTC	CASSELAGENQETQYF
many	TRBD1	TRBV15	TRBJ2-7	TGTGCCACCAGGACCTCAGGGGGAAGGTCGTACGAGCAGTACTTC	CATRTSGGRSYEQYF
many	.	TRBV6-5	TRBJ1-2	TGTGCCAGCAGTTACGGGGGAACCACTAACTATGGCTACACCTTC	CASSYGGTTNYGYTF
many	.	TRBV6-1	TRBJ1-2	TGTGCCAGCAGAGGGGCCGGGGCAGGGGTGTATGGCTACACCTTC	CASRGAGAGVYGYTF
many	.	TRBV20-1	TRBJ2-7	TGCAGTGCCAACCGTGAACAGGGAGGTCGTGGCGAGCAGTACTTC	CSANREQGGRGEQYF
many	.	TRBV20-1	TRBJ2-1	TGCAGTGCTAGAGAAGGGGTCCCCTACAATGAGCAGTTCTTC	CSAREGVPYNEQFF
many	TRBD1	TRBV3-1	TRBJ1-1	TGTGCCAGCAGCCAAGCCGCCCTCAGGGGGAATGAAGCTTTCTTT	CASSQAALRGNEAFF
many	.	TRBV30	TRBJ2-7	TGTGCCTGGAGCGTACTAGGGAGACGTTACGAGCAGTACTTC	CAWSVLGRRYEQYF
.	TRBD2	TRBV29-1	TRBJ2-3	TGCAGCGTCGGGACTAGCGGGGGGTTAGGCACAGATACGCAGTATTTT	CSVGTSGGLGTDTQYF
.	TRBD1	TRBV7-8	TRBJ1-3	TGTGCCAGCAGCGGGGACAGGGTAGTATTGGCTGGAAACACCATATATTTT	CASSGDRVVLAGNTIYF